These 2 T cell receptor beta chains were all obtained from the same sample, sequenced in a study of T cells in Graves' hyperthyroidism and ophthalmopathy. The TCR beta CDR3 regions underwent amplification using RNA transcripts as the source. The TCR CDR3 was amplified in a first-round RT-PCR using the HTBI primer set. TCRdb reprocessed the multiplex PCR reads with MiXCR, giving one entry per CDR3 protein. The data contain hundreds of thousands of distinct CDR3 sequences, about 38% of them singletons. Specimen: blood. Every receptor here comes from a man in his late teens or twenties with Graves' hyperthyroidism.

The chain couples TRBV6-2 or TRBV6-3 to TRBJ1-5; D unresolved. Germline V gene data show CDR1 as MNHEY and CDR2 as SVGEGT. Deletions cut 2 bases from V and 6 bases from J, with 5 bases between. The CDR3 is 12 residues long. CDR3 sequence reads: CASSYRSQPQHF. The CDR3 DNA reads TGTGCCAGCAGTTACCGAAGTCAGCCCCAGCATTTT.

The V gene is TRBV10-3, the J gene TRBJ2-2, with D perhaps TRBD1 (6 bases). V was trimmed by 6 bases and J by 7 bases, leaving 12 bases between them. The germline CDR1 and CDR2 sequences are ENHRY and SYGVKD. The CDR3 spans 13 residues. The CDR3 here is CAIRQGTGGELFF. DNA for the CDR3: TGTGCCATCAGACAGGGAACCGGCGGGGAGCTGTTTTTT.